This entry lists 27 T cell receptor beta chains sequenced from one sample in a study of cytomegalovirus exposure and HLA in healthy donors. PCR involved 60 Vbeta and 13 Jbeta primers. TCRdb's copy holds only in-frame clones and misses some; the assay was immunoSEQ multiplex PCR. The sample includes 200,000 to 250,000 clones, 70% to 80% of them seen just once. What was sequenced was PBMCs. The receptors come from a woman in her thirties in good health and CMV-seronegative.

The chain uses TRBV5-1 and TRBJ1-1; TRBD1 aligns across 9 bases. Trimming removed 4 bases from V and 5 bases from J; junction bases left unmatched: 15. The CDR3 consists of 17 residues. Germline V CDR1 and CDR2: SGHRS, YFSETQ. CDR3 region: CASSRMRGQGSSTEAFF. The CDR3 DNA reads TGCGCCAGCAGCCGAATGCGAGGACAGGGGAGTAGTACTGAAGCTTTCTTT.

This clone has only a few counts. V usage is TRBV27 and J usage is TRBJ2-1; D is perhaps TRBD1 (6 bases). Germline values: CDR1 MNHEY, CDR2 SMNVEV (reference sequence). This CDR3 is 14 amino acids long. V lost 1 base to trimming and J lost 5 bases, with 9 bases between them. CDR3 protein: CASSLWGPNNEQFF. CDR3 in DNA: TGTGCCAGCAGTTTATGGGGGCCCAACAATGAGCAGTTCTTC.

Here the CDR3 DNA reads TGTGCCAGCAGCCCACTAGCGGGGGGAATGGGGTGGCAGTTCTTC. Residues: CASSPLAGGMGWQFF. V and J are TRBV11-3 and TRBJ2-1, with TRBD2 identical over 12 bases. J was trimmed by 12 bases and V by 5 bases; bases with no gene match: 11. In germline, CDR1 is SGHNT, CDR2 YENEEA. The CDR3 length is 15 residues.

The chain has TRBV2 and TRBJ1-4; D is uncertain. The CDR3 contains 15 residues. V was clipped by 3 bases and J by 7 bases, with 15 bases between them. CDR1 and CDR2 (germline): SNHLY, FYNNEI. CDR3 sequence (DNA): TGTGCCAGCAGTGACCCAGTACGGGTTAGTGAAAAACTGTTTTTT. It specifies CASSDPVRVSEKLFF.

This chain links TRBV9 with TRBJ1-1; 8 nucleotides agree with TRBD1. CDR3 length equals 13 residues. The junction had 4 bases not matched to a gene; V was cut back by 4 bases and J by 5 bases. Looked up from germline, CDR1 is SGDLS and CDR2 is YYNGEE. For the CDR3, the DNA is TGTGCCAGCAGCAAACAGGGGGATACTGAAGCTTTCTTT. It translates to CASSKQGDTEAFF.

V is TRBV19 and J is TRBJ2-1, with D perhaps TRBD2 (6 bases). Per the germline V gene, CDR1 is LNHDA and CDR2 is SQIVND (reference sequence). V lost 4 bases to trimming and J lost 7 bases, with 8 bases between them. CDR3 length equals 12 residues. The CDR3 loop is CASSTRGNEQFF. CDR3 nucleotides: TGTGCCAGTAGTACCCGGGGGAATGAGCAGTTCTTC. Full variable domain (missing parts from reference TRBV19 and TRBJ2-1): DGGITQSPKYLFRKEGQNVTLSCEQNLNHDAMYWYRQDPGQGLRLIYYSQIVNDFQKGDIAEGYSVSREKKESFPLTVTSAQKNPTAFYLCASSTRGNEQFFGPGTRLTVL.

CDR3 coding DNA: TGTGCCAGCAGTGGCCCTATCGGACGGGGGTTCTATGGCTACACCTTC. As protein: CASSGPIGRGFYGYTF. This chain joins TRBV27 and TRBJ1-2, with a possible D match to TRBD1 (5 bases). The V and J ends lost 5 bases and 4 bases respectively, with 20 bases between them. CDR3 length equals 16 residues. CDR1 is MNHEY and CDR2 is SMNVEV in the germline V gene (reference sequence).

V is TRBV6-1 and J is TRBJ1-5; D call uncertain. The CDR3 has 14 residues. Germline-derived CDR1 and CDR2 are MNHNS and SASEGT. The germline V and J ends were trimmed by 6 bases and 2 bases, with 11 bases remaining between them. CDR3 sequence: CASRSGLGNQPQHF. The DNA for the CDR3 is TGTGCCAGCAGGTCGGGATTAGGCAATCAGCCCCAGCATTTT.

The rearrangement uses TRBV5-4 and TRBJ1-2, with TRBD1 matching over 7 bases. The V and J ends lost 4 bases and 3 bases, in that order; junction bases with no gene match: 9. Germline CDR1 is SGHNT and CDR2 is YYREEE (reference sequence). The CDR3 contains 15 residues. In DNA form, the CDR3 reads TGTGCCAGCAGCCTTCGTACAGGGGAATACTATGGCTACACCTTC. Amino acid sequence: CASSLRTGEYYGYTF.

This chain uses TRBV4-1 with TRBJ2-5, with D perhaps TRBD2 (6 bases). V lost 0 bases and J 4 bases, leaving 12 bases between the germline ends. This CDR3 is 15 amino acids long. Germline CDR1 is MGHRA and CDR2 is YSYEKL. CDR3 protein: CASSQDAGIGETQYF. The CDR3 region has the DNA TGCGCCAGCAGCCAAGATGCGGGGATAGGAGAGACCCAGTACTTC.

The chain is built from TRBV19 and TRBJ1-4; a possible D gene is TRBD1 (5 bases). Germline lookup yields CDR1 LNHDA and CDR2 SQIVND (reference sequence). The CDR3 length is 15 residues. V was shortened by 3 bases and J by 2 bases, with 10 bases between the two germline ends. For the CDR3, the DNA is TGTGCCAGTAGTATCGGGGGGTTCACTAATGAAAAACTGTTTTTT. This codes for CASSIGGFTNEKLFF.

V gene TRBV6-1 combines with J gene TRBJ2-7; D might be TRBD2 (6 bases). The germline gives CDR1 MNHNS, CDR2 SASEGT. Deletions cut 3 bases from V and 5 bases from J, with 11 bases between. CDR3 length equals 13 residues. The DNA for the CDR3 is TGTGCCAGCAGTGACGGGAGTATCGACGAGCAGTACTTC. This codes for CASSDGSIDEQYF.

V usage is TRBV6-5 and J usage is TRBJ1-2; D is unresolved. The CDR3 covers 13 residues. Germline V gives CDR1 MNHEY, CDR2 SVGAGI. V was trimmed by 5 bases and J by 4 bases, leaving 11 bases between them. The CDR3 protein is CASSDPEVYGYTF. The CDR3 nucleotides read TGTGCCAGCAGTGACCCAGAGGTCTATGGCTACACCTTC.

This rearrangement joins TRBV29-1 to TRBJ1-4; the match to TRBD1 covers 9 bases. Looked up from germline, CDR1 is SQVTM and CDR2 is ANQGSEA. The CDR3 sequence is 13 residues long. After removal of 7 bases from V and 8 bases from J, the junction contained 8 bases not matched to a gene. DNA for the CDR3: TGCAGCGCCCTGACAGGGGGGCTAGAAAAACTGTTTTTT. Amino acid sequence: CSALTGGLEKLFF.

This sequence joins TRBV30 and TRBJ2-2; 8 bases agree with TRBD2. CDR3 length: 15 residues. The V segment lost 2 bases and the J segment 3 bases; nucleotides outside the gene matches: 5. Germline values: CDR1 GTSNPN, CDR2 SVGIG (reference sequence). CDR3 in amino acids: CAWSRGLGDTGELFF. The DNA for the CDR3 is TGTGCCTGGAGTCGGGGACTAGGGGACACCGGGGAGCTGTTTTTT.

The CDR3 protein is CASSPGGQLNTEAFF. CDR3 nucleotides: TGTGCCAGCAGCCCCGGGGGACAGTTGAACACTGAAGCTTTCTTT. The chain is built from TRBV7-9 and TRBJ1-1, with 7 bases lining up with TRBD1. Germline trimming cut 5 bases from V and 0 bases from J; bases unmatched to any gene: 6. Germline assignment: CDR1 SEHNR and CDR2 FQNEAQ (reference sequence). The CDR3 contains 15 residues.

V gene TRBV27 combines with J gene TRBJ1-1; D remains unclear. CDR1 and CDR2 from the germline V gene are MNHEY and SMNVEV (reference sequence). Deletions cut 4 bases from V and 3 bases from J, with 9 bases between. The CDR3 length is 13 residues. In DNA form, the CDR3 reads TGTGCCAGCAGTTACGGGTGGGACACTGAAGCTTTCTTT. Translating it yields CASSYGWDTEAFF.

The J gene is TRBJ1-3, the V gene TRBV6-5; tentatively, D is TRBD1 (5 bases). Trimming stripped 6 bases from V and 0 bases from J, with 6 bases between. Germline assignment: CDR1 MNHEY and CDR2 SVGAGI. The CDR3 is made up of 13 amino acids. CDR3: CASRTGSGNTIYF. Written as DNA, the CDR3 is TGTGCCAGCAGAACAGGCTCTGGAAACACCATATATTTT.

The chain links TRBV10-3 to TRBJ2-1; 13 bases match TRBD2. The germline V gene encodes CDR1 ENHRY and CDR2 SYGVKD. This CDR3 comprises 17 residues. V gave up 6 bases and J gave up 0 bases; unmatched junction bases: 5. CDR3: CAIRDRLAGGSYNEQFF. Written as DNA, the CDR3 is TGTGCCATCAGGGACCGACTAGCGGGGGGCTCCTACAATGAGCAGTTCTTC.

Concerning this clone itself: An end of the junction differs from the germline gene, which may be a read error. The chain links TRBV5-1 to TRBJ1-1; D is unclear. Germline assignment: CDR1 SGHRS and CDR2 YFSETQ. This CDR3 has 13 residues. As DNA, the CDR3 is TGTGCCAGCAGCTTGAGCCCGAACACTGAAGCTTTCTTT. It specifies CASSLSPNTEAFF.

The V call is TRBV5-1, the J call TRBJ1-1, with D possibly being TRBD1 (6 bases). Trimming removed 3 bases at V and 1 base at J, with 10 bases between. Germline-derived CDR1 and CDR2 are SGHRS and YFSETQ. The CDR3 is 14 residues long. The CDR3: CASSSDSWNTEAFF. The CDR3 DNA reads TGCGCCAGCAGCTCGGACAGTTGGAACACTGAAGCTTTCTTT.

The V gene is TRBV30, the J gene TRBJ1-3; unclear D gene. The CDR3 contains 12 residues. The germline V gene encodes CDR1 GTSNPN and CDR2 SVGIG (reference sequence). V was pared by 5 bases and J by 4 bases, with 9 bases between. The CDR3 protein is CAWDTGGNTIYF. CDR3 bases: TGTGCCTGGGACACTGGCGGAAACACCATATATTTT.

The V call is TRBV5-6, the J call TRBJ2-4, with 7 nucleotides matching TRBD2. The CDR3 runs 15 residues. Trimming removed 1 base from V and 7 bases from J; junction bases left unmatched: 8. The germline V gene has CDR1 SGHDT and CDR2 YYEEEE. The CDR3 DNA reads as TGTGCCAGCAGCTTGAACGGAGGGGAGGGCAACATTCAGTACTTC. Translation: CASSLNGGEGNIQYF.

This sequence joins TRBV2 and TRBJ2-3; 11 bases line up with TRBD2. The ends lost 4 bases at V and 0 bases at J; junction bases unmatched: 15. Germline V gives CDR1 SNHLY, CDR2 FYNNEI. This CDR3 has 20 amino acids. The CDR3 spells CASSVVGMGTSGSSTDTQYF. DNA for the CDR3: TGTGCCAGCAGTGTAGTAGGGATGGGGACTAGCGGCTCTAGCACAGATACGCAGTATTTT.

The chain links TRBV7-2 to TRBJ2-7, with D perhaps matching TRBD1 (5 bases). Trimming stripped 1 base from V and 2 bases from J, with 12 bases between. The CDR3 is made up of 15 amino acids. The germline V gene encodes CDR1 SGHTA and CDR2 FQGNSA. CDR3 region: CASSLVVTATYEQYF. The CDR3 DNA is TGTGCCAGCAGCTTAGTCGTGACAGCGACCTACGAGCAGTACTTC.

The chain is built from TRBV10-3 and TRBJ2-1, with D perhaps matching TRBD1 (6 bases). Trimming shortened V by 9 bases and J by 2 bases, and 11 bases separated the two germline ends. Germline V gene sequence: CDR1 ENHRY, CDR2 SYGVKD. The CDR3 has 13 amino acids. The chain's CDR3 is CAMTGTTYNEQFF. CDR3 nucleotide sequence: TGTGCCATGACCGGGACAACCTACAATGAGCAGTTCTTC.

This sequence joins TRBV25-1 and TRBJ2-5, with 7 positions matching TRBD1. Looked up from germline, CDR1 is MGHDK and CDR2 is SYGVNS. After removal of 2 bases from V and 7 bases from J, the junction contained 16 bases not matched to a gene. This CDR3 has 17 amino acids. In DNA, the CDR3 is TGTGCCAGCAGTGAAGCACTCCCAAGACAGGGACGGCTGACCCAGTACTTC. This codes for CASSEALPRQGRLTQYF.